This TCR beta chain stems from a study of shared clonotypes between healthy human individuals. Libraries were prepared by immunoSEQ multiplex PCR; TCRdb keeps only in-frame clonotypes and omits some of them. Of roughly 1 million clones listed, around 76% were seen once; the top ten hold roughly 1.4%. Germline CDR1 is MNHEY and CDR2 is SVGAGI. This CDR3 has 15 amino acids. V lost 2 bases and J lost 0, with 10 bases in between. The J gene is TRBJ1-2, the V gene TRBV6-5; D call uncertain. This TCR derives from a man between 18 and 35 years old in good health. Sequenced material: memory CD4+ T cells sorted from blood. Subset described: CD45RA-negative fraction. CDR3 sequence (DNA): TGTGCCAGCAGTTACAATAGGGCAGCTAACTATGGCTACACCTTC. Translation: CASSYNRAANYGYTF.